This T cell receptor beta chain emerged from a study of T cell repertoires in ileal Crohn's disease. About the study: At postoperative colonoscopy, neoterminal ileum biopsies were taken as M6. Whole-study findings and limits: Compared with non-smokers, active smokers at surgery showed more clonal expansions.

The method was immunoSEQ multiplex PCR; TCRdb's version includes in-frame clones alone and lacks a portion of them. Found here are more than 2,000 clones, approximately 72% of them singletons; the top ten hold about 21%. Germline-derived CDR1 and CDR2 are SSHAT and FNYEAQ (reference sequence). Deletions cut 5 bases from V and 8 bases from J, with 12 bases between. The CDR3 consists of 13 residues. This sample's time point: neoterminal ileum biopsy at postoperative endoscopy, about 6 months after surgery. Patients were adults with ileal or ileocolonic Crohn's disease needing resection. In the case of this clone: Its specificity is not known.

The specimen was ileal tissue. This TCR came from an adult with Crohn's disease. The chain links TRBV7-7 to TRBJ2-2, with D possibly being TRBD1 (6 bases). CDR3 residues: CASSGPGTGELFF. CDR3 coding DNA: TGTGCCAGCAGCGGCCCCGGGACAGGGGAGCTGTTTTTT.